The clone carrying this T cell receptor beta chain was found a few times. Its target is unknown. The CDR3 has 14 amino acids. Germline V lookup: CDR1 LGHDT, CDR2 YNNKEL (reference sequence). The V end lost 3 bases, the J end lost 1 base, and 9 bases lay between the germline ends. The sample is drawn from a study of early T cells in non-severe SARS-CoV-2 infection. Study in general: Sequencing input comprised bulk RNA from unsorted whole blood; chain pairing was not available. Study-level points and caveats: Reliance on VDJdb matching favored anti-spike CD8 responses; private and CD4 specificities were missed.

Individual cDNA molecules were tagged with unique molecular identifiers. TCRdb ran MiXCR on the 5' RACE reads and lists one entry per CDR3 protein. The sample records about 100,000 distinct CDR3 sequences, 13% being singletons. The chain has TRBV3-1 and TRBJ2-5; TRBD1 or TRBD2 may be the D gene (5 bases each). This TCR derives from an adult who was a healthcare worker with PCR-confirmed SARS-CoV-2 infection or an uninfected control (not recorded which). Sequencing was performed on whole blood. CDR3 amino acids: CASSQGTGQETQYF. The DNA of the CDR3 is TGTGCCAGCAGCCAGGGGACGGGCCAAGAGACCCAGTACTTC.